This TCR beta chain was found in a study of cytomegalovirus exposure and HLA in healthy donors. Study-wide results and caveats: In a later analysis, at a false discovery rate of 0.05, fewer than 20,000 TCR beta sequences matched HLA alleles.

This clone was counted a few times. Its specificity is not known. The primer mix had 60 Vbeta and 13 Jbeta primers. Sequenced by immunoSEQ multiplex PCR; TCRdb stores in-frame clones only, minus some. Found here are 150,000 to 200,000 clones, roughly 79% of them singletons; the top ten hold 2% to 2.5%. The germline V gene has CDR1 LNHDA and CDR2 SQIVND (reference sequence). The CDR3 runs to 15 residues. The J segment lost 6 bases and the V segment lost 3 bases, leaving 7 bases of the junction unmatched. The chain recombines TRBV19 with TRBJ2-1, with 8 bases lining up with TRBD1. The TCR comes from a woman aged 30 to 39 in good health and CMV-seropositive. Sequencing was done on a sample of PBMCs. The CDR3 protein is CASSMDRASPNEQFF. CDR3 nucleotide sequence: TGTGCCAGTAGTATGGACAGGGCGTCCCCCAATGAGCAGTTCTTC.